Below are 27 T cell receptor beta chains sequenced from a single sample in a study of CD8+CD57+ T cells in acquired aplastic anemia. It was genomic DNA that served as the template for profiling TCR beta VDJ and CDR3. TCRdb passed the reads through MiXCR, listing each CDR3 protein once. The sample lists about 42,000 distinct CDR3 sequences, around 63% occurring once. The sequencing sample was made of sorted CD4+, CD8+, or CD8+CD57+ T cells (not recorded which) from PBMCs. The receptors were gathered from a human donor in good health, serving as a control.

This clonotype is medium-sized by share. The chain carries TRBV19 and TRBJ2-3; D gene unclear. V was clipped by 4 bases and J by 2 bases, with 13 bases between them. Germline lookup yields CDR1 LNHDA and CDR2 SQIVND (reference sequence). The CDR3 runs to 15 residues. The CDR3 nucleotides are TGTGCCAGTAGTACGACCGAACCCTACACAGATACGCAGTATTTT. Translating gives CASSTTEPYTDTQYF. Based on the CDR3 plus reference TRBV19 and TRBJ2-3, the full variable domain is DGGITQSPKYLFRKEGQNVTLSCEQNLNHDAMYWYRQDPGQGLRLIYYSQIVNDFQKGDIAEGYSVSREKKESFPLTVTSAQKNPTAFYLCASSTTEPYTDTQYFGPGTRLTVL.

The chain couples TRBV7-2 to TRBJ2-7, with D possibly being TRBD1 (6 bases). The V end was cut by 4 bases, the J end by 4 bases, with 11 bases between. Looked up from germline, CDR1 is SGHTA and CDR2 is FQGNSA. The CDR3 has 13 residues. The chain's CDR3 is CASSSSQGYEQYF. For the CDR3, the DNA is TGTGCCAGCAGCTCTTCACAGGGATACGAGCAGTACTTC.

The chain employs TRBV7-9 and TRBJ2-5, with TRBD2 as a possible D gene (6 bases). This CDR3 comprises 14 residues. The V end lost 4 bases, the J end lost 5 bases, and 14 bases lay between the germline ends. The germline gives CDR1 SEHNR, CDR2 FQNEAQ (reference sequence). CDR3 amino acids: CASSWAGPVETQYF. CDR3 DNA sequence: TGTGCCAGCAGCTGGGCGGGGCCGGTTGAGACCCAGTACTTC. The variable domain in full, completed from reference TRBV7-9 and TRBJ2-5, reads DTGVSQNPRHKITKRGQNVTFRCDPISEHNRLYWYRQTLGQGPEFLTYFQNEAQLEKSRLLSDRFSAERPKGSFSTLEIQRTEQGDSAMYLCASSWAGPVETQYFGPGTRLLVL.

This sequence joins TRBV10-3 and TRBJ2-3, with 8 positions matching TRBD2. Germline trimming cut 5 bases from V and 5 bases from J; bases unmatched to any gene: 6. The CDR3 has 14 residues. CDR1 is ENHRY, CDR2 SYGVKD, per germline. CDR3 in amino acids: CAISLAGGGDTQYF. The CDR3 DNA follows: TGTGCCATCAGTCTGGCGGGGGGAGGAGATACGCAGTATTTT.

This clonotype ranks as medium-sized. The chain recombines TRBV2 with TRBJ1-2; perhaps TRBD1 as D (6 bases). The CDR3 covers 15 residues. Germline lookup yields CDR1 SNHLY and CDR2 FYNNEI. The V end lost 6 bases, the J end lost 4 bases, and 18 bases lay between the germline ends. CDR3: CASRPRDTLLYGYTF. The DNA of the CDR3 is TGTGCCAGCAGACCCCGGGACACACTCCTCTATGGCTACACCTTC.

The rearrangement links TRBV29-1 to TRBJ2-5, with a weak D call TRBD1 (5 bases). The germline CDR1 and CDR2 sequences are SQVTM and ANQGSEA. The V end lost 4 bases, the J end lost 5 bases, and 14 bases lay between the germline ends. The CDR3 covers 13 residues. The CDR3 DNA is TGCAGCGTTGGTTGGGGCGGAGCGGAGACCCAGTACTTC. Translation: CSVGWGGAETQYF.

CDR3 bases: TGTGCCACCAGTGATCTCTACGAGCAGTACTTC. This codes for CATSDLYEQYF. This chain connects TRBV24-1 to TRBJ2-7; no reliable D call. CDR1 KGHDR and CDR2 SFDVKD come from the germline V gene. V was cut by 3 bases and J by 3 bases, with 2 bases left in between. The CDR3 extends over 11 amino acids.

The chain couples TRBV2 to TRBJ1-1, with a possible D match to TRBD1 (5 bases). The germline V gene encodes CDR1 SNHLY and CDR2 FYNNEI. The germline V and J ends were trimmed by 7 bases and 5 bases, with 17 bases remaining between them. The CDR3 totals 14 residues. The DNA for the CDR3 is TGTGCCAGCACCAGATCGTCAGGGAGTACTGAAGCTTTCTTT. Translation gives CASTRSSGSTEAFF.

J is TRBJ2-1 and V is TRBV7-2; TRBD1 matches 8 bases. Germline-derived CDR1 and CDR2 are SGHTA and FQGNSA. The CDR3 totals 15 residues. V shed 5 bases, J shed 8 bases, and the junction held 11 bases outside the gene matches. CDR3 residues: CASSPSRGPSDEQFF. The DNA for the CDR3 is TGTGCCAGCAGCCCCTCCAGGGGGCCCTCGGATGAGCAGTTCTTC. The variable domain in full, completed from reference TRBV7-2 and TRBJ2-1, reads GAGVSQSPSNKVTEKGKDVELRCDPISGHTALYWYRQSLGQGLEFLIYFQGNSAPDKSGLPSDRFSAERTGGSVSTLTIQRTQQEDSAVYLCASSPSRGPSDEQFFGPGTRLTVL.

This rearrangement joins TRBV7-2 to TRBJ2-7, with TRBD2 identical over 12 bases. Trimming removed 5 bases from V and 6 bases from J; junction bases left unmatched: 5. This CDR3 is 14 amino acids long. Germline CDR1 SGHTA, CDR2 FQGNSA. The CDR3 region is CASSPGLAGTEQYF. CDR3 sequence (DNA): TGTGCCAGCAGCCCAGGACTAGCGGGGACCGAGCAGTACTTC.

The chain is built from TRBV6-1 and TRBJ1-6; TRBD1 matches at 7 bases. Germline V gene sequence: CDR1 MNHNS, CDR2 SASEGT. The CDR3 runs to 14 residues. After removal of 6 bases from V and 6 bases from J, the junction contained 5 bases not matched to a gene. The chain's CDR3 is CASRRQGLNSPLHF. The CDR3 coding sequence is TGTGCCAGCAGAAGACAGGGCCTTAATTCACCCCTCCACTTT.

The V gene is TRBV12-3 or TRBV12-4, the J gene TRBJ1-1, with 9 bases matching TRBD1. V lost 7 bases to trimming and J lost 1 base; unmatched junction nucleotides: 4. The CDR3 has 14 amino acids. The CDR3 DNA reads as TGTGCCAGCACCCTACAGGGGGCGAACACTGAAGCTTTCTTT. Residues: CASTLQGANTEAFF.

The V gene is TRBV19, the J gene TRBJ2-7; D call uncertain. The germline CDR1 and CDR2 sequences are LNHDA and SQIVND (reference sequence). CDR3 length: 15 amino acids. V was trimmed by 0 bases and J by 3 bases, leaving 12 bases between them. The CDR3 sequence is CASSIDPGTGYEQYF. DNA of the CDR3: TGTGCCAGTAGTATAGACCCGGGCACGGGCTACGAGCAGTACTTC.

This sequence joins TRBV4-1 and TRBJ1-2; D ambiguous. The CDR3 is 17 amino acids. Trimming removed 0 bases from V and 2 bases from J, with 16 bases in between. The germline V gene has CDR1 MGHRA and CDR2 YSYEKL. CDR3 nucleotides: TGCGCCAGCAGCCAAGATAAGGGAACGAAAGGGAACTATGGCTACACCTTC. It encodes CASSQDKGTKGNYGYTF.

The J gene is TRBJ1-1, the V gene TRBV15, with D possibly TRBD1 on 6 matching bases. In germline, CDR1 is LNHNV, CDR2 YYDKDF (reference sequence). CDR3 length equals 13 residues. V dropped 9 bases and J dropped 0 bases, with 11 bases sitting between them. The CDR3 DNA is TGTGCCACGACAGGTGCCATGAACACTGAAGCTTTCTTT. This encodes CATTGAMNTEAFF. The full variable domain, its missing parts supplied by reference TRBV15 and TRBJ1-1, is DAMVIQNPRYQVTQFGKPVTLSCSQTLNHNVMYWYQQKSSQAPKLLFHYYDKDFNNEADTPDNFQSRRPNTSFCFLDIRSPGLGDTAMYLCATTGAMNTEAFFGQGTRLTVV.

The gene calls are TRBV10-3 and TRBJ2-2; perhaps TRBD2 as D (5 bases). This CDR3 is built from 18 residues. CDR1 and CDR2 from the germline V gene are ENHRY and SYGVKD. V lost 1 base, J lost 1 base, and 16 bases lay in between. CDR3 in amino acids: CAISEYGTEGRNTGELFF. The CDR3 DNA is TGTGCCATCAGTGAGTATGGTACAGAGGGCAGGAACACCGGGGAGCTGTTTTTT.

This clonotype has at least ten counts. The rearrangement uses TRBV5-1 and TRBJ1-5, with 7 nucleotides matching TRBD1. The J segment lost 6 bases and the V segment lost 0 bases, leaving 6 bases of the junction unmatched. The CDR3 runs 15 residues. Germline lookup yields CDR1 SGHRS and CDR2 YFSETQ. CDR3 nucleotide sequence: TGCGCCAGCAGCTTGGAGGGACAGCAAACTCAGCCCCAGCATTTT. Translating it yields CASSLEGQQTQPQHF.

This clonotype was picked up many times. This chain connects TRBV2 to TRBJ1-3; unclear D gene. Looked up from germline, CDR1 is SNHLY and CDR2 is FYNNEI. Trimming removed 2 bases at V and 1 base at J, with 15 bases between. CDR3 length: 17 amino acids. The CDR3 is CASSERAGPLSGNTIYF. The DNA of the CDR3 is TGTGCCAGCAGTGAAAGGGCAGGCCCGTTATCTGGAAACACCATATATTTT.

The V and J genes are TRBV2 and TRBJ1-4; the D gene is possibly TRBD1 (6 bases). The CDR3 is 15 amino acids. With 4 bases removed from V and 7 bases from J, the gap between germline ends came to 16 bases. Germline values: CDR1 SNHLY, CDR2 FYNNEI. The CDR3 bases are TGTGCCAGCAGTGCTAACAGGGTAGTGACTGAAAAACTGTTTTTT. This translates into CASSANRVVTEKLFF.

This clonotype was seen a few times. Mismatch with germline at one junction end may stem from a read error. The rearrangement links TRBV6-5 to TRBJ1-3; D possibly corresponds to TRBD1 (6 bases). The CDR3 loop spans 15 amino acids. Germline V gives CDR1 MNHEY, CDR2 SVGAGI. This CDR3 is CASSYVQGSGDTIYF. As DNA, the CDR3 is TGCGCCAGCAGTTATGTCCAGGGGTCCGGAGACACCATATATTTT.

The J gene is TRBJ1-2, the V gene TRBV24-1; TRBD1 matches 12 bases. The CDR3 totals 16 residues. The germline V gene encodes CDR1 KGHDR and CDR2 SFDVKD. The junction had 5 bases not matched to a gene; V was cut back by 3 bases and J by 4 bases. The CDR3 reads CATSDPGTGGIYGYTF. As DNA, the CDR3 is TGTGCCACCAGTGATCCCGGGACAGGGGGCATCTATGGCTACACCTTC.

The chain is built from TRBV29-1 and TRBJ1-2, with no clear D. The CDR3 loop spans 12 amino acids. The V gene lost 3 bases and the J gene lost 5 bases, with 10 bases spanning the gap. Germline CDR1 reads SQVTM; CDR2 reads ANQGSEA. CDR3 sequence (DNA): TGCAGCGTTGACTCAATGGATTATGGCTACACCTTC. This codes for CSVDSMDYGYTF.

As DNA, the CDR3 is TGCAGTGCTAGCGGGCAGTTACAGACCTACGAGCAGTACTTC. Its protein is CSASGQLQTYEQYF. The V call is TRBV20-1, the J call TRBJ2-7; D unresolved. V lost 3 bases and J lost 2, with 14 bases in between. CDR1 and CDR2 from the germline V gene are DFQATT and SNEGSKA (reference sequence). CDR3 length: 14 residues.

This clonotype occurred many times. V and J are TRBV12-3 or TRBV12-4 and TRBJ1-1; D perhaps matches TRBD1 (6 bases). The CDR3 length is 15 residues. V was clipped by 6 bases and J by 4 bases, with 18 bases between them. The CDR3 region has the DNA TGTGCCAGCAGCCTCAGACAGGAGAGAGGCACTGAAGCTTTCTTT. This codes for CASSLRQERGTEAFF.

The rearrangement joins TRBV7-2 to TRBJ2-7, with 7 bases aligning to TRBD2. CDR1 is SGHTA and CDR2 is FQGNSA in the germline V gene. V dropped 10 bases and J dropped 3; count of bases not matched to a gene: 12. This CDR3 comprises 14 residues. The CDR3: CATKLAGEFYEQYF. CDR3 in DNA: TGTGCCACCAAGTTGGCGGGGGAGTTCTACGAGCAGTACTTC.

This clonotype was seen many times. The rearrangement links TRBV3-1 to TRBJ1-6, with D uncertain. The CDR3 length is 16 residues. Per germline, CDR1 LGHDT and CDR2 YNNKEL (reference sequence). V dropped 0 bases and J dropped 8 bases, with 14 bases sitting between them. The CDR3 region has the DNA TGTGCCAGCAGCCAAGATTCCGGAACCCTTTATTCACCCCTCCACTTT. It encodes CASSQDSGTLYSPLHF.

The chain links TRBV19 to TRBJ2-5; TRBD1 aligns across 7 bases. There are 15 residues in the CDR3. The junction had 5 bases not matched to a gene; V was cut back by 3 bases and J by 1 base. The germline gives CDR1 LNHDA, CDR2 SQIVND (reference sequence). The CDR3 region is CASSMGTAFQETQYF. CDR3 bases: TGTGCCAGTAGTATGGGGACAGCGTTCCAAGAGACCCAGTACTTC.